This T cell receptor (beta chain) is from a study of blood T cell repertoires in COVID-19. At the level of the study: The samples span acute and convalescent COVID-19 from the United States, Italy and Spain. PBMCs, B-cell-depleted T cells, or T cells were the source of the cDNA or gDNA that made up the material.

Germline loops: CDR1 KGHSH, CDR2 LQKENI. The CDR3 is 13 amino acids. V was pared by 6 bases and J by 0 bases, with 7 bases between. In the source study's methods: It was from reference gene primer amplification that nucleated cell counts were estimated. Profiling relied on immunoSEQ multiplex PCR, and the TCRdb table lists in-frame clones only, not all of them. V and J calls and clone size are copied from that table; D and trimming were computed from the DNA. The sample consists of about 78,000 clones, approximately 86% of them appearing once. The sequenced sample was peripheral blood. The V and J genes are TRBV18 and TRBJ2-3, with D uncertain. The sequence derives from a man in his forties or fifties with active or convalescent COVID-19. The CDR3 loop reads CASSSTSTDTQYF. The DNA for the CDR3 is TGTGCCAGCTCCTCGACTAGCACAGATACGCAGTATTTT.